This is a list of T cell receptor beta chains from one sample in a study of patients and donors after allogeneic stem cell transplantation. Via MiXCR, TCRdb re-called the RT-PCR reads, giving one row per CDR3 protein. The sample holds roughly 940,000 distinct CDR3 sequences, 18% seen once. The sample was blood, either unsorted or a sorted T cell fraction (not recorded which). These receptors were taken from a human donor who was either an allogeneic HSCT recipient or a stem cell or donor lymphocyte infusion donor (not recorded which). It is not recorded whose cells these are; they may come from a transplant donor. Both conserved end residues are part of each CDR3. A D gene is named only where the DNA matches it firmly. Rows give clone size only sometimes, using once, few, many, or a class for an expanded clone.

V	J	D	size	DNA	CDR3
TRBV4-2	TRBJ2-5	TRBD2	few	TGTGCCAGCAGCCAAGACGGGCCCGCGGCGGGAGGGTACCAAGAGACCCAGTACTTC	CASSQDGPAAGGYQETQYF
TRBV27	TRBJ2-6	NA	few	TGTGCCAGCAGTTTCGGCCGGGGTGGGGCCAACGTCCTGACTTTC	CASSFGRGGANVLTF
TRBV2	TRBJ1-2	NA	few	TGTGCCAGCAGGAAACGTTTCCGGGACAAGGATTTTGGCTACACCTTC	CASRKRFRDKDFGYTF
TRBV4-3	TRBJ2-1	NA	few	TGCGCCAGCAGCCAGGACCGGGGGTTCTCCTACAATGAGCAGTTCTTC	CASSQDRGFSYNEQFF
TRBV5-1	TRBJ2-3	TRBD2	few	TGCGCCAGCAGCTCCGGGACTAGCGGGGCGGGTACGCAGTATTTT	CASSSGTSGAGTQYF
TRBV24-1	TRBJ2-6	TRBD1	once	TGTGCCACCAGTGATTCCGGGACAGGACATTCTGGGGCCAACGTCCTGACTTTC	CATSDSGTGHSGANVLTF
TRBV6-4	TRBJ2-3	TRBD2	NA	TGTGCCAGGACCGAGGACTTTAGCGGGAGCGAGGATACGCAGTATTTT	CARTEDFSGSEDTQYF
TRBV20-1	TRBJ1-5	NA	few	TGCAGTGCTAGAGATCTTAGGGGCCCGGGCAATCAGCCCCAGCATTTT	CSARDLRGPGNQPQHF
TRBV7-2	TRBJ1-4	NA	few	TGTGCCAGCACCGGCGGAGGAAGGGAAAAACTGTTTTTT	CASTGGGREKLFF
TRBV4-2	TRBJ2-3	NA	few	TGTGCCAGCAGCCAAGAAGTAGGGCAGAGCACAGATACGCAGTATTTT	CASSQEVGQSTDTQYF
TRBV20-1	TRBJ1-1	NA	NA	TGCAGTGCGGGACTTCAGGGTATGAACACTGAAGCTTTCTTT	CSAGLQGMNTEAFF
TRBV6-5	TRBJ2-3	NA	NA	TGTGCCAGCAGTTACGGCTCGGCAGGCGACTGCACAGATACGCAGTATTTT	CASSYGSAGDCTDTQYF
TRBV11-2	TRBJ1-4	TRBD1	many	TGTGCCAGCAGCCGATGGACAGGCACTGAAAAACTGTTTTTT	CASSRWTGTEKLFF
TRBV4-1	TRBJ2-3	NA	NA	TGCGCCAGCAGCCAAGATCTCGGGAGTGGCACAGATACGCAGTATTTT	CASSQDLGSGTDTQYF
TRBV6-2/TRBV6-3	TRBJ2-2	NA	few	TGTGCCAGCAAATTGGACGGGGAGCTGTTTTTT	CASKLDGELFF
TRBV20-1	TRBJ1-4	NA	NA	TGCAGTGCTAACAGGGTAGGGAACGAAAAACTGTTTTTT	CSANRVGNEKLFF
TRBV20-1	TRBJ2-4	NA	many	TGCAGTGCTAGAGACGCGGTCCACATTCAGTACTTC	CSARDAVHIQYF
TRBV5-1	TRBJ1-2	NA	many	TGCGCCAGCAGCTTGGAAGGTTACTATGGCTACACCTTC	CASSLEGYYGYTF